This passage covers 9 T cell receptor beta chains from one sample sequenced in a study of graft-versus-host responses after intestinal transplantation (dated by TCRdb to about 2021). Receptor amplification or capture employed the immunoSEQ multiplex PCR assay. TCRdb obtained this table from immuneACCESS and retained in-frame rearrangements with V and J assigned. These tables miss some clones; where compared with another copy, unresolved V genes account for less than half of the shortfall, and the remainder is unexplained. Counted in this sample were 4,600 or so clones; about 30% of them appeared once. The top ten clones comprise less than 5.5% of the sample. Interpreted using the paper, the time point label stands for: cells obtained before transplantation from donor or recipient. This material consisted of alloreactive CD4+ T cells from a mixed lymphocyte reaction culture, taken before intestinal transplant. Sample cell subset or site, as interpreted from the label and publication: CFSE-low proliferating T cells sorted from roughly 6-day pre-transplant mixed lymphocyte reaction (GvH or HvG direction). Source of these receptors: a human patient who received an intestinal transplant.

Sample share makes this clone medium-sized (0.01 to 0.1%). The chain uses TRBV11-2 and TRBJ2-2, with D possibly matching TRBD1 (6 bases). Trimming cost V 1 base and J 5 bases, with 14 bases left between them. The CDR3 loop spans 16 amino acids. Germline values: CDR1 SGHAT, CDR2 FQNNGV. DNA for the CDR3: TGTGCCAGCAGCTTAGGAGTCAGGGGCTGGACCGGGGAGCTGTTTTTT. As protein: CASSLGVRGWTGELFF. Using reference TRBV11-2 and TRBJ2-2 for the parts outside the CDR3, the full variable domain is EAGVAQSPRYKIIEKRQSVAFWCNPISGHATLYWYQQILGQGPKLLIQFQNNGVVDDSQLPKDRFSAERLKGVDSTLKIQPAKLEDSAVYLCASSLGVRGWTGELFFGEGSRLTVL.

V gene TRBV18 combines with J gene TRBJ2-5; maybe TRBD1 (6 bases). Trimming stripped 3 bases from V and 2 bases from J, with 16 bases between. CDR3 length: 16 residues. CDR1 and CDR2 from the germline V gene are KGHSH and LQKENI. The DNA for the CDR3 is TGTGCCAGCTCACCTTTACCCGACAGGCCGCAAGAGACCCAGTACTTC. It specifies CASSPLPDRPQETQYF.

The V and J genes are TRBV18 and TRBJ2-5; TRBD1 agrees at 8 bases. In germline, CDR1 is KGHSH, CDR2 LQKENI. This CDR3 has 15 amino acids. Germline trimming cut 5 bases from V and 4 bases from J; bases unmatched to any gene: 9. The CDR3 sequence: CASSGQGTGTETQYF. CDR3 coding DNA: TGTGCCAGCTCAGGACAGGGTACAGGTACAGAGACCCAGTACTTC.

By its share, this clone is large. The chain employs TRBV11-2 and TRBJ2-5, with 9 bases aligning to TRBD1. This CDR3 spans 15 amino acids. V lost 2 bases to trimming and J lost 5 bases; unmatched junction nucleotides: 6. The germline gives CDR1 SGHAT, CDR2 FQNNGV. CDR3 in DNA: TGTGCCAGCAGCTTAACCCGGACAGGGGCCGAGACCCAGTACTTC. Translating gives CASSLTRTGAETQYF.

This chain's CDR3 is CASSQEDRGPKKLFF. Written as DNA, the CDR3 is TGTGCCAGCAGCCAAGAAGACAGGGGGCCGAAAAAACTGTTTTTT. The rearrangement joins TRBV4-2 to TRBJ1-4, with TRBD1 matching over 10 bases. Unmatched junction bases numbered 4, after V lost 0 bases and J lost 9 bases. The CDR3 has 15 amino acids. CDR1 is LGHNA and CDR2 is YNFKEQ in the germline V gene.

By sample fraction, this clone is medium-sized. The gene calls are TRBV6-5 and TRBJ2-3; D ambiguous. Germline-derived CDR1 and CDR2 are MNHEY and SVGAGI. Trimming removed 0 bases at V and 1 base at J, with 8 bases between. CDR3 length: 15 residues. CDR3 bases: TGTGCCAGCAGTTACTCGAATAGACGCACAGATACGCAGTATTTT. This sequence encodes CASSYSNRRTDTQYF.

This clone has just a few counts. The gene calls are TRBV7-3 and TRBJ1-2; 8 bases line up with TRBD1. V shed 2 bases and J 6 bases; nucleotides not matched to a gene: 8. Germline V gene lookup returns CDR1 SGHTA and CDR2 FQGTGA. The CDR3 is made up of 15 amino acids. Here the CDR3 DNA reads TGTGCCAGCAGCTTATTCCCAGGGGGCTTCAATGGCTACACCTTC. It codes for CASSLFPGGFNGYTF.

This clone is large within its sample. J is TRBJ1-4 and V is TRBV7-9; D gene uncertain. CDR1 is SEHNR, CDR2 FQNEAQ, per germline (reference sequence). Between the trimmed V and J ends, which lost 1 base and 3 bases, there was a span of 12 bases. The CDR3 runs 16 residues. CDR3 protein: CASSLGTGIANEKLFF. In DNA form, the CDR3 reads TGTGCCAGCAGCTTAGGAACGGGGATAGCTAATGAAAAACTGTTTTTT.

CDR3 DNA sequence: TGTGCCAGCAACCGAGGGGGGAATTCCTATGGCTACACCTTC. Translation gives CASNRGGNSYGYTF. The chain links TRBV6-5 to TRBJ1-2; D is perhaps TRBD1 (6 bases). Germline lookup yields CDR1 MNHEY and CDR2 SVGAGI. CDR3 length equals 14 residues. The germline V and J ends were trimmed by 7 bases and 4 bases, with 16 bases remaining between them.